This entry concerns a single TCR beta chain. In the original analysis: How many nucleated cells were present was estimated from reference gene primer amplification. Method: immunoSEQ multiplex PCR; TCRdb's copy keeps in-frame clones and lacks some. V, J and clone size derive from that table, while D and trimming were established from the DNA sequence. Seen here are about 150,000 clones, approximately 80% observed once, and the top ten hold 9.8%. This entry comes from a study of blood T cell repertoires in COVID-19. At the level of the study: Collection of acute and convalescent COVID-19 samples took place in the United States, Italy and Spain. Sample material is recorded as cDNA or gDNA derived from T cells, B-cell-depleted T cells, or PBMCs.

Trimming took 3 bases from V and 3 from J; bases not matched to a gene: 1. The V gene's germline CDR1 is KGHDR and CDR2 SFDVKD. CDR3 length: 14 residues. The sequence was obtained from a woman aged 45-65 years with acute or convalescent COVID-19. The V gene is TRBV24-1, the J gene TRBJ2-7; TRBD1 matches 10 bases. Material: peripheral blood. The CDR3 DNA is TGTGCCACCAGTGATGGGACAGGGGTCTACGAGCAGTACTTC. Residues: CATSDGTGVYEQYF.